Here is one T cell receptor (beta chain) with its context. The clone's antigen remains unknown. Per-base quality was not reported, and no clone a single base away is much larger than it. Inclusive of the bounding cysteine and phenylalanine, the CDR3 is 16 residues long. Only the CDR3 DNA stays, 48 bases, in frame from base 1. V is trimmed back by 6 bases and J by 9 bases, and the junction contains 17 bases that no gene match accounts for. From a lookup of the germline V gene (reference sequence), CDR1 and CDR2 are MNHNY and SVGAGI. Read against the paper, the sample's time point label means: about 28 days (+/-7) after the second vaccine dose. Because spike-specific TCR depth and breadth did not differ between the two schedules, AZD1222 recipients who got a second dose at roughly 4 weeks were pooled with those who got a second dose at roughly 12 weeks. The vaccinee samples were drawn from two UK trials, COV001 and COV002, one of which was a single-blind randomized controlled phase 2/3 trial testing AZD1222 (ChAdOx1 nCoV-19) in healthy adults. For TCRbeta chain sequencing, PBMC samples from trial participants were taken at day 0 and at day 28 after the second dose.

The data belong to a study of T cell responses to AZD1222 COVID-19 vaccine (dated by TCRdb to about 2021). In the study overall: A total of approximately 230 trial participants underwent TCR sequencing, of whom nearly 210 received two doses of AZD1222 and around 26 received two doses of the MenACWY control vaccine. Trial participants were enrolled by age into 18-55, 56-69 and 70-plus year subgroups, with around 150, 28 and 57 TCR-sequenced participants respectively.

Broad study findings and their caveats: The 56-69-year group was small, and its depth increase did not reach significance, likely because of low power. CD4 TCRs associated with the vaccine covered the entire spike protein, and the dominant responses were in regions 160-218 and 743-854. Reportedly, close to half of the unique spike-specific TCRs recognized epitopes lying outside the regions that are mutated in the B.1.351 and B.1.1.7 variants. Because no day 14 peak-response samples were available, repertoires were characterized only after the peak T cell response. Participants were mostly white British and included more females than males, and it was suggested by the authors that clonal diversity may have been underestimated. After two AZD1222 doses, both the breadth and the depth of spike-specific TCRs were significantly higher than at day 0 and than in MenACWY recipients. Conclusions about previously exposed vaccinees were limited because only six AZD1222 recipients were SARS-CoV-2 seropositive at baseline.

The CDR3 regions of human TCRbeta chains were subjected to immunosequencing. On the study's bioinformatics: TCRs in the repertoires were compared against a reference library of SARS-CoV-2-specific TCRs that had been generated with the MIRA antigen-specificity platform. Breadth was defined as the fraction of unique TCRs that were SARS-CoV-2-associated. Depth was defined as the fraction of total T cells that were SARS-CoV-2-associated. Using the MIRA data, each spike-specific TCR was mapped to the spike region that the TCR reacts to and placed in a CD4 or CD8 class. Log10-transformed breadth and depth values were compared by one-way ANOVA with Sidak's multiple comparisons tests. Here the immuneACCESS table is served through TCRdb, limited to in-frame sequences with V and J called. Missing clones are a known gap in these copies; in checked studies unresolved V genes cover under half, and the rest lacks a known reason. V, J and clone size derive from that table, while D and trimming were established from the DNA sequence. This sample lists roughly 120,000 clones; roughly nine tenths were detected once. The ten largest account for 1.5% to 2% of the sample.

Sequencing was performed on peripheral blood, taken 28 days after the second AZD1222 dose. The clonotype originates from an adult who received the AZD1222 COVID-19 vaccine. The sequence is built from TRBV6-6 and TRBJ2-1, and TRBD1 aligns with 7 junction nucleotides. The CDR3 region: CASSFLGTVNGGEQFF. The nucleotides read TGTGCCAGCAGCTTCCTAGGGACAGTTAATGGGGGTGAGCAGTTCTTC.